The source of this T cell receptor (beta chain) is a study of control samples from healthy donors and cancer patients. In germline, CDR1 is WSHSY, CDR2 SAAADI. The V segment lost 7 bases and the J segment 4 bases; nucleotides outside the gene matches: 9. The CDR3 covers 14 residues. The data were produced by immunoSEQ multiplex PCR, yet TCRdb's version contains in-frame clones alone and is incomplete. The sample yields some 120,000 clones, 93% seen once. The origin of this receptor is a man younger than 40 in good health. Sample: blood. The J gene is TRBJ2-5, the V gene TRBV10-2; 7 bases fit TRBD1. CDR3 DNA: TGCGCCAGCACCTCCCCGACAGGGAGAGAGACCCAGTACTTC. Its protein product is CASTSPTGRETQYF.